This T cell receptor (beta chain) stems from a study of early T cells in non-severe SARS-CoV-2 infection. Study information: Sequencing of bulk RNA from unsorted whole blood was done, without chain pairing. Whole-study findings and limits: Using VDJdb, the matching emphasized anti-spike CD8 responses while missing private and CD4 specificities.

The sample holds a few counts of this clonotype. Its antigen is unidentified. Individual cDNA molecules each received unique molecular identifiers attached to them. TCRdb reanalysed the 5' RACE reads using MiXCR and keeps one entry per CDR3 protein. Of some 80,000 distinct CDR3 sequences listed, roughly 13% are singletons. Germline V gene data show CDR1 as MDHEN and CDR2 as SYDVKM. CDR3 length: 12 amino acids. V lost 5 bases to trimming and J lost 7 bases, with 11 bases between them. This clonotype was obtained from an adult who was a healthcare worker with PCR-confirmed SARS-CoV-2 infection or an uninfected control (not recorded which). The V and J genes are TRBV28 and TRBJ1-2; TRBD1 might be the D (6 bases). Sequencing was performed on whole blood. This CDR3 is CASSLQGAGYTF. CDR3 DNA sequence: TGTGCCAGCAGTCTACAGGGAGCTGGCTACACCTTC.